The clone carrying this TCR beta chain came up many times. The antigen is unknown. Unique molecular identifiers (one per individual cDNA molecule) were attached. TCRdb recomputed calls from the 5' RACE reads with MiXCR, one row per CDR3 protein. The table has 30,000 to 40,000 distinct CDR3 sequences, roughly 5.7% seen once. The data were taken from a study of early T cells in non-severe SARS-CoV-2 infection. In the study overall: Sequenced material consisted of bulk RNA (from unsorted whole blood), and chains were unpaired.

Overall study findings and caveats: VDJdb-based annotation leaned toward anti-spike CD8 responses and missed private and CD4 specificities.

The germline gives CDR1 SQVTM, CDR2 ANQGSEA. The CDR3 has 13 amino acids. V lost 4 bases to trimming and J lost 2 bases, with 11 bases between them. This specimen consisted of whole blood, obtained at baseline. The TCR comes from an adult who was a healthcare worker with PCR-confirmed SARS-CoV-2 infection or an uninfected control (not recorded which). The chain employs TRBV29-1 and TRBJ2-5; no firm D call. CDR3 DNA: TGCAGCGTTGTAAGTAGGCGGCAAGAGACCCAGTACTTC. It encodes CSVVSRRQETQYF. Drawing the rest from reference TRBV29-1 and TRBJ2-5, the complete variable domain is SAVISQKPSRDICQRGTSLTIQCQVDSQVTMMFWYRQQPGQSLTLIATANQGSEATYESGFVIDKFPISRPNLTFSTLTVSNMSPEDSSIYLCSVVSRRQETQYFGPGTRLLVL.